This TCR beta chain stems from a study of shared clonotypes between healthy human individuals. Study-level findings and limits: Unshared clonotypes carried lower generation probabilities than those common to all four donors. Few donors restricted represented genetic and exposure-history diversity.

In the CD4+ fraction, cells were divided into CD45RA+ naive and CD45RA-negative memory subsets. The study ran the assay at deep level. Here immunoSEQ multiplex PCR was the method, and the copy in TCRdb shows in-frame clones only, minus some. The repertoire holds 1.5 million to 1.9 million clones, with nearly 99% as singletons. Germline CDR1 and CDR2: SGHTA and FQGNSA. V dropped 3 bases and J dropped 2 bases, with 11 bases sitting between them. The CDR3 consists of 15 residues. To note about this clone: Its specificity is unknown.

V is TRBV7-2 and J is TRBJ2-1; tentative D call: TRBD2 (6 bases). The TCR comes from a young man in good health. The sample was naive CD4+ T cells sorted from blood. Subset noted: CD45RA+ positively selected. The CDR3 DNA follows: TGTGCCAGCAGCTTGGGGCGGGGTGCCTACAATGAGCAGTTCTTC. Translation gives CASSLGRGAYNEQFF.